This TCR beta chain appears in the sequencing data of a study of blood T cells in healthy people across ages (dated by TCRdb to between 2015 and 2017). General notes on the study: Template switching captured roughly one uniquely barcoded TCR beta cDNA molecule per two T cells in model experiments. The study measured age-related changes in TCR beta repertoire diversity using deep sequencing normalized with unique cDNA molecular identifiers. The donors were divided into four age groups: young (average around 16 years), middle-aged (almost 40), aged (approximately 62) and long-lived (about 84). The study analyzed two additional independent replicas of 1 million unique cDNA reads from the same blood draw for two donors, one aged 18 to 30 and one aged 80 or older.

The protocol used for the library was 5' RACE. Instrument on record: Illumina HiSeq 2500. A second PCR of 7 to 11 cycles was performed with a sample-barcoded 5' primer and a J-beta primer mix. Each TCR beta cDNA molecule received a unique molecular identifier from a template-switch 5' adaptor carrying 12 random nucleotides. Each sample yielded at least 2.5 million CDR3-containing paired-end reads. The Mint cDNA synthesis kit, primed by a TRBC-specific oligonucleotide, was used to synthesize first-strand cDNA from all RNA. All cDNA was treated with uracil-DNA glycosylase and then went through a first 18-cycle PCR with the universal primers M1SS and BC2_uni_R. For the original study's pipeline: For normalization, 1 million high-quality reads, each with a distinct molecular identifier, were randomly selected from each sample. Instead of being binned into consensus sequences, reads that shared molecular identifiers were thrown out. MiTCR, set to a Q25 quality threshold and the strictest error-elimination algorithm, was used for CDR3 identification, clonotype clustering and error correction. A nonparametric unseen species model with Euler transformation was used to estimate lower-bound total TCR beta diversity. TCRdb's own reprocessing of the public reads used fastp at Q25 and MiXCR and kept productive beta chains. All rows with the same CDR3 protein become a single entry with the most common DNA and genes. The V and J calls were determined by TCRdb, not by the authors. For this sample the table gives under 700,000 distinct CDR3 sequences, of which less than 25% were detected only once. The biggest ten clones account for roughly 10% of the sample.

Broad study findings and their caveats: Bulk unsorted PBMC profiling prevented conclusive comparison of naive and antigen-experienced compartments. Estimates of total diversity based on one million sequenced T cells were considered lower bounds and underestimates. The CMV infection status of donors was not known, potentially confounding age-related changes in expanded clonotypes. Observed TCR beta diversity per million T cells fell roughly linearly with age, and a significant reduction was already apparent by age around 44. Compared with the aged group, the long-lived group had more naive CD4+ T cells, fewer expanded clones and increased TCR diversity, a pattern suggesting age selection. A strong correlation was found between observed TCR beta diversity and the percentage of naive T cells measured by flow cytometry.

CDR1 and CDR2, looked up from the germline V gene, are SGHRS and YFSETQ. From the cysteine through the phenylalanine, the CDR3 covers 13 amino acids. Just the 39-base CDR3 DNA is kept, in frame starting at base 1. The donors were roughly 40 Caucasian individuals from Russia, aged roughly 6 to 100 years, who were systemically healthy. Approximately 9.7 milliliters of peripheral blood were drawn from each donor into EDTA-treated Vacutainer tubes. Ficoll-Paque density-gradient centrifugation was used to isolate PBMCs, with at least 6.5 million per sample. Trizol reagent was used to extract total RNA from the PBMCs, yielding at least 5.5 micrograms per sample. For every donor, an aliquot of PBMCs went through flow cytometry to measure the percentages of naive CD45RAhigh/CD27high T cells. To note about this clonotype: This receptor's antigen is unknown. Per-base qualities were not stored, and no clone one base away is much larger.

These data were also reused for a study on T cells of mothers and their children. Per the second study: Nine systemically healthy Caucasian individuals served as donors, namely three mothers together with their six children. cDNA synthesis used all of the extracted RNA, with approximately 1.4 ug of RNA in each 15 ul reaction. In the second PCR, the M1S primer added sample barcodes and 2-4 random nucleotides. Over 8.5 million TCR beta CDR3 reads came from each mother, compared with a few million reads from each child. Thymic selection shapes the output of TCR recombination in a similar way in related and unrelated pairs, and inherited differences have a minor effect. Normalized repertoire overlap was always found to be slightly, but never significantly, higher in related mother-child pairs than in unrelated mother-child pairs. With a sensitivity of about 100 clones per million clonotypes, no persistent microchimeric T cell clones were detected. The study used deep NGS to compare TCR beta repertoires of mothers and children, seeking features distinguishing related mother-child pairs from unrelated individuals. On average, the children were 11 +/- 4 years old, while the mothers were about 37 +/- 4 years old. After adapters were ligated using NEBNext reagents, the libraries underwent 100+100 nt paired-end sequencing on an Illumina HiSeq 2000. To avoid cross-contamination, the mother libraries and the child libraries were prepared a month apart and sequenced in separate runs. For each donor, somewhere between roughly 500,000 and 2,300,000 distinct TCR beta clonotypes were identified. Naive TCR beta clonotypes were estimated from low-frequency clonotypes matched to each donor's FACS-determined naive share, without sorting.

This TCR came from a boy between 10 and 17 years old in good health. The chain joins TRBV5-1 to TRBJ2-5, with the D segment identity uncertain. With the DNA end fitting TRBJ2-7 better, the J assignment may be wrong. Sequenced: blood. The CDR3 protein sequence reads: CASSLGENYEQYF. The DNA sequence reads TGCGCCAGCAGCTTGGGAGAAAACTACGAGCAGTACTTC.